This T cell receptor beta chain came from a study of cytomegalovirus exposure and HLA in healthy donors. General study findings and limits: It was in a later analysis that TCR association rates were seen to vary by HLA locus, highest for DRB1 and lowest for HLA-C. The records held CMV serostatus as the only immune exposure information.

13 Jbeta primers and 60 Vbeta primers were used for the PCR. TCRdb's copy holds only in-frame clones and misses some; the assay was immunoSEQ multiplex PCR. The sample lists 110,000 to 150,000 clones; about three quarters were seen once. As to this clone: Its antigen remains unidentified.

V was trimmed by 5 bases and J by 4 bases, leaving 15 bases between them. CDR1 SGHRS and CDR2 YFSETQ come from the germline V gene. The CDR3 covers 14 residues. This TCR was sampled from a human donor in good health. Sequencing used PBMCs. This sequence joins TRBV5-1 and TRBJ1-1; a weak D match, TRBD1 (5 bases). The CDR3: CASSEQATGTEAFF. CDR3 DNA sequence: TGCGCCAGCAGTGAACAGGCGACGGGCACTGAAGCTTTCTTT.